These 10 T cell receptor beta chains were all obtained from the same sample, sequenced in a study of blood T cell repertoires in COVID-19. Sequencing was performed with immunoSEQ multiplex PCR; in TCRdb, only in-frame clones are kept and a portion is missing. The data show 140,000 to 150,000 clones, approximately 91% seen once. Sample: peripheral blood. These receptors were collected from a human donor in a cohort sampled during active COVID-19.

V usage is TRBV12-5 and J usage is TRBJ1-2; 8 positions match TRBD1. Germline CDR1 LGHNT, CDR2 FRNRAP. The CDR3 runs 17 residues. The junction had 9 bases not matched to a gene; V was cut back by 0 bases and J by 3 bases. CDR3 nucleotide sequence: TGTGCTAGTGGTTTGGTACTCAGCCGACAGGGGCACTATGGCTACACCTTC. It translates to CASGLVLSRQGHYGYTF.

This chain connects TRBV5-1 to TRBJ2-6, with D possibly being TRBD1 (5 bases). The germline V gene encodes CDR1 SGHRS and CDR2 YFSETQ. CDR3 size: 17 residues. Trimming took off 0 bases at V and 0 bases at J, with 10 bases between the two ends. The CDR3 DNA follows: TGCGCCAGCAGCTTGGTGACAGCGAGCTCTGGGGCCAACGTCCTGACTTTC. This codes for CASSLVTASSGANVLTF.

V and J are TRBV7-9 and TRBJ2-7; TRBD1 matches at 7 bases. This CDR3 spans 14 amino acids. The V gene end was trimmed by 10 bases and the J gene end by 5 bases; junction bases not matched to a gene: 14. CDR1 is SEHNR and CDR2 is FQNEAQ in the germline V gene (reference sequence). Written as DNA, the CDR3 is TGTGCCAACAGTAAGACAGGGACCCTCGACGAGCAGTACTTC. Translating it yields CANSKTGTLDEQYF.

This clone has only one observation. The rearrangement links TRBV30 to TRBJ1-1; possibly TRBD1 for D (5 bases). The CDR3 is 11 residues long. Trimming took 0 bases from V and 10 from J, leaving 9 bases between them. Germline V lookup: CDR1 GTSNPN, CDR2 SVGIG (reference sequence). CDR3 sequence reads: CAWSVGGRAFF. The CDR3 DNA sequence: TGTGCCTGGAGTGTCGGGGGTCGAGCTTTCTTT.

The V gene is TRBV5-1, the J gene TRBJ1-5; D not certain. Germline V gene data show CDR1 as SGHRS and CDR2 as YFSETQ. V dropped 4 bases and J dropped 0 bases, with 14 bases sitting between them. CDR3 length: 16 residues. The CDR3 region is CASSPEGIYSNQPQHF. The CDR3 coding sequence is TGCGCCAGCAGCCCCGAGGGTATCTATAGCAATCAGCCCCAGCATTTT.

This chain connects TRBV9 to TRBJ2-7, with TRBD2 matching over 7 bases. The CDR3 covers 15 residues. CDR1 SGDLS and CDR2 YYNGEE come from the germline V gene. The ends lost 3 bases at V and 6 bases at J; junction bases unmatched: 12. The CDR3 DNA sequence: TGTGCCAGCAGCGGGGTTTCCCCCGGCGGGAGCGAGCAGTACTTC. Translated, it gives CASSGVSPGGSEQYF.

The chain is built from TRBV5-1 and TRBJ2-2; D unclear. With 7 bases removed from V and 3 bases from J, the gap between germline ends came to 13 bases. The CDR3 covers 14 residues. From germline, CDR1 is SGHRS and CDR2 YFSETQ. CDR3 loop: CASYEAVDTGELFF. Here the CDR3 DNA reads TGCGCCAGCTATGAGGCGGTGGACACCGGGGAGCTGTTTTTT. The full variable domain, completed using reference TRBV5-1 and TRBJ2-2, is KAGVTQTPRYLIKTRGQQVTLSCSPISGHRSVSWYQQTPGQGLQFLFEYFSETQRNKGNFPGRFSGRQFSNSRSEMNVSTLELGDSALYLCASYEAVDTGELFFGEGSRLTVL.

This chain links TRBV30 with TRBJ2-3; perhaps TRBD2 as D (5 bases). Trimming took off 1 base at V and 4 bases at J, with 15 bases between the two ends. The CDR3 spans 15 residues. CDR1 and CDR2 (germline): GTSNPN, SVGIG (reference sequence). The CDR3: CAWSGRAGDADTQYF. CDR3 DNA sequence: TGTGCCTGGAGTGGACGGGCCGGGGATGCAGATACGCAGTATTTT.

V and J are TRBV7-2 and TRBJ1-5; tentatively, D is TRBD1 (6 bases). CDR1 is SGHTA, CDR2 FQGNSA, per germline. The CDR3 covers 15 residues. Trimming stripped 7 bases from V and 2 bases from J, with 15 bases between. CDR3 residues: CASNAGGGGNQPQHF. CDR3 sequence (DNA): TGTGCCAGCAACGCCGGGGGGGGCGGCAATCAGCCCCAGCATTTT.

This chain links TRBV30 with TRBJ2-1, with TRBD2 matching 12 bases. Per the germline V gene, CDR1 is GTSNPN and CDR2 is SVGIG (reference sequence). V dropped 3 bases and J dropped 8; count of bases not matched to a gene: 5. The CDR3 consists of 14 residues. Here the CDR3 DNA reads TGTGCCTGGAGGACTAGCGGGAGTACGCATGAGCAGTTCTTC. This translates into CAWRTSGSTHEQFF.